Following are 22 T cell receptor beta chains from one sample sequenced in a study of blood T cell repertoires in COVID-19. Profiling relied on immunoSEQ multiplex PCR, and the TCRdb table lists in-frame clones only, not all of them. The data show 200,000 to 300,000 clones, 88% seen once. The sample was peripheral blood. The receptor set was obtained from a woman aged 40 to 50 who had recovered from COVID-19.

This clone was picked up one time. The CDR3 sequence: CSVDPLGTSGTTPYNEQFF. The CDR3 DNA is TGCAGCGTGGACCCTTTGGGGACTAGCGGGACCACGCCCTACAATGAGCAGTTCTTC. This chain joins TRBV29-1 and TRBJ2-1; 13 nucleotides agree with TRBD2. The CDR3 extends over 19 amino acids. From germline, CDR1 is SQVTM and CDR2 ANQGSEA. The junction had 16 bases not matched to a gene; V was cut back by 6 bases and J by 2 bases.

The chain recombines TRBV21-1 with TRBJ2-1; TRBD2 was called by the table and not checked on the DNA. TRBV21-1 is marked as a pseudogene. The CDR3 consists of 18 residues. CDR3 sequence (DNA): TGTGCCAGCAGCCAAAGGGGGCTAGCGGGAGCCCCCGACAATGAGCAGTTCTTC. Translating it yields CASSQRGLAGAPDNEQFF.

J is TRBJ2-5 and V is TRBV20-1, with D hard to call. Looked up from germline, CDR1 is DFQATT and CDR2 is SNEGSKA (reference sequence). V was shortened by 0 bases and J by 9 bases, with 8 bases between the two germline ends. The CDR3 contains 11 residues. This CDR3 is CSARDPPAQYF. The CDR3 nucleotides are TGCAGTGCTAGAGATCCCCCAGCCCAGTACTTC.

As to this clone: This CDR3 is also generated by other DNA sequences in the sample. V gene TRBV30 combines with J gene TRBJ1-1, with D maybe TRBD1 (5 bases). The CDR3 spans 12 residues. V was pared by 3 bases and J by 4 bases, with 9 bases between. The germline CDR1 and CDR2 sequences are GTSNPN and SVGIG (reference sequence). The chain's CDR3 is CAWRKTGTEAFF. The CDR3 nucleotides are TGTGCCTGGAGAAAAACAGGCACTGAAGCTTTCTTT.

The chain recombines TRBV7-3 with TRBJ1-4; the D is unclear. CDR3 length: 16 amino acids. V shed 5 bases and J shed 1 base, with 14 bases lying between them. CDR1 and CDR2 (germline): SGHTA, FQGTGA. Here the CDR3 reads CASSPRHAGTNEKLFF. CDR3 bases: TGTGCCAGCAGCCCCCGTCACGCCGGAACTAATGAAAAACTGTTTTTT.

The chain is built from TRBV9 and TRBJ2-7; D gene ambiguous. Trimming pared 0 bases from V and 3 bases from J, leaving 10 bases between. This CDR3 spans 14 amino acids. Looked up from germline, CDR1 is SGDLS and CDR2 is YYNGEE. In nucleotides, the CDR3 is TGTGCCAGCAGCGTAGTCCCCTCGGGCTACGAGCAGTACTTC. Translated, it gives CASSVVPSGYEQYF. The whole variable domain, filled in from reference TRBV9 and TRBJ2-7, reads DSGVTQTPKHLITATGQRVTLRCSPRSGDLSVYWYQQSLDQGLQFLIQYYNGEERAKGNILERFSAQQFPDLHSELNLSSLELGDSALYFCASSVVPSGYEQYFGPGTRLTVT.

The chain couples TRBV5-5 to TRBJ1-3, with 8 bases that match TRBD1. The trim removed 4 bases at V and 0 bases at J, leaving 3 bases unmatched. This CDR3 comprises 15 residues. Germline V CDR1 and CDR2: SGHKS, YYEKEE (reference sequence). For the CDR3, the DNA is TGTGCCAGCAGCAAAGGACAGGGCTCTGGAAACACCATATATTTT. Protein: CASSKGQGSGNTIYF.

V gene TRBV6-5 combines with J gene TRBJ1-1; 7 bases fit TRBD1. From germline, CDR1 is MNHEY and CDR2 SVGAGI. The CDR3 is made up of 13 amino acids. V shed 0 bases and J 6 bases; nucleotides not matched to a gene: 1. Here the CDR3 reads CASSYSDRPEAFF. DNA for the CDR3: TGTGCCAGCAGTTACTCGGACAGGCCTGAAGCTTTCTTT.

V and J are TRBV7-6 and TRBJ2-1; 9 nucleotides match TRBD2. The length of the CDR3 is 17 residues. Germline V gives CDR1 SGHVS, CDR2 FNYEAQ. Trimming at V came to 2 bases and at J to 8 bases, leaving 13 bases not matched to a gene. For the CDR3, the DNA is TGTGCCAGCAGCTTACGGCGGGAGGGCCGTATCAACCATGAGCAGTTCTTC. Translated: CASSLRREGRINHEQFF.

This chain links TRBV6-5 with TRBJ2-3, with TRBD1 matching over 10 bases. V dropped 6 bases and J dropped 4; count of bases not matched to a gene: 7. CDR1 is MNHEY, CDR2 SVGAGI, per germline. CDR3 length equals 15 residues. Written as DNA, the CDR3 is TGTGCCAGCAGCCCGACAGGGGGCAGGTCAGATACGCAGTATTTT. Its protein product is CASSPTGGRSDTQYF.

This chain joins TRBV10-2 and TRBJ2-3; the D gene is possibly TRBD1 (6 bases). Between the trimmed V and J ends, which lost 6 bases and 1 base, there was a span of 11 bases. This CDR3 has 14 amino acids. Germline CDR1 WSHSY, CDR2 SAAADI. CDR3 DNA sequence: TGCGCCAGCAGACAGGGTGGGGGCACAGATACGCAGTATTTT. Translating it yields CASRQGGGTDTQYF.

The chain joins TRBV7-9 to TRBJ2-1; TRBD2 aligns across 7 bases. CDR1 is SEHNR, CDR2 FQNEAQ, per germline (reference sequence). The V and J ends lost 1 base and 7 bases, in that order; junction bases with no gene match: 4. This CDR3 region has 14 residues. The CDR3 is CASSLEGSGNEQFF. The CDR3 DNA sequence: TGTGCCAGCAGCTTAGAGGGTAGCGGGAATGAGCAGTTCTTC. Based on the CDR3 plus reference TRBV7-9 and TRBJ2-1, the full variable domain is DTGVSQNPRHKITKRGQNVTFRCDPISEHNRLYWYRQTLGQGPEFLTYFQNEAQLEKSRLLSDRFSAERPKGSFSTLEIQRTEQGDSAMYLCASSLEGSGNEQFFGPGTRLTVL.

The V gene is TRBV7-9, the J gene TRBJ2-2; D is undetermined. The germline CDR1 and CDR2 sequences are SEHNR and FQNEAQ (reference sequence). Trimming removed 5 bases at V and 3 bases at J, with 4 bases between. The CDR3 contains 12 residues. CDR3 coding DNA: TGTGCCAGCAGCCGTTACACCGGGGAGCTGTTTTTT. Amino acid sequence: CASSRYTGELFF.

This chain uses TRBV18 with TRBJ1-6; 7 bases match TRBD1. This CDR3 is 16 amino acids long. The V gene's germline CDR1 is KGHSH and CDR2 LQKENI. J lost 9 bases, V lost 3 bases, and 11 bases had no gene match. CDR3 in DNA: TGTGCCAGCTCACCCGCCGGGACAGCAAATACTTCACCCCTCCACTTT. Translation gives CASSPAGTANTSPLHF. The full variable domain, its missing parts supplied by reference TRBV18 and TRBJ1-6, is NAGVMQNPRHLVRRRGQEARLRCSPMKGHSHVYWYRQLPEEGLKFMVYLQKENIIDESGMPKERFSAEFPKEGPSILRIQQVVRGDSAAYFCASSPAGTANTSPLHFGNGTRLTVT.

DNA for the CDR3: TGTGCCAGCAGCTCGGGAATGAGCTACGAGCAGTACTTC. This sequence encodes CASSSGMSYEQYF. The V and J genes are TRBV5-5 and TRBJ2-7, with D possibly being TRBD2 (5 bases). CDR1 is SGHKS and CDR2 is YYEKEE in the germline V gene (reference sequence). The CDR3 loop spans 13 amino acids. V lost 3 bases, J lost 3 bases, and 10 bases lay in between. Together with reference TRBV5-5 and TRBJ2-7, the CDR3 gives the full variable domain: DAGVTQSPTHLIKTRGQQVTLRCSPISGHKSVSWYQQVLGQGPQFIFQYYEKEERGRGNFPDRFSARQFPNYSSELNVNALLLGDSALYLCASSSGMSYEQYFGPGTRLTVT.

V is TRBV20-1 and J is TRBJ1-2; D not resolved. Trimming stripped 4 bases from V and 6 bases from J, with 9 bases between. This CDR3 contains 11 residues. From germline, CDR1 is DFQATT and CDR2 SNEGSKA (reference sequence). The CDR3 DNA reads TGCAGTGCTATCAGAGACAATGGCTACACCTTC. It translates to CSAIRDNGYTF.

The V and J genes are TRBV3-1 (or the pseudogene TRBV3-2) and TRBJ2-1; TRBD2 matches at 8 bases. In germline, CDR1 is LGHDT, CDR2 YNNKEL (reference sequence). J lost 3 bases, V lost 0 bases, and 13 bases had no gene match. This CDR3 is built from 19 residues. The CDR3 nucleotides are TGTGCCAGCAGCCAAGATGTCGGCCGGGAGGGCCTTCGCTACAATGAGCAGTTCTTC. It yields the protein CASSQDVGREGLRYNEQFF.

The CDR3 here is CAWSGREKLFF. The DNA of the CDR3 is TGTGCCTGGAGTGGTCGGGAAAAACTGTTTTTT. The J gene is TRBJ1-4, the V gene TRBV30; no reliable D call. The germline CDR1 and CDR2 sequences are GTSNPN and SVGIG (reference sequence). CDR3 length equals 11 residues. V shed 1 base and J shed 8 bases, with 5 bases lying between them.

CDR3: CASSLGGLALDTQYF. CDR3 DNA: TGTGCCAGCAGCTTAGGGGGACTAGCGTTAGATACGCAGTATTTT. This rearrangement joins TRBV7-3 to TRBJ2-3, with 10 bases aligning to TRBD2. The germline V gene encodes CDR1 SGHTA and CDR2 FQGTGA. The CDR3 has 15 residues. The trim removed 2 bases at V and 5 bases at J, leaving 4 bases unmatched. The complete variable domain, with remaining parts taken from reference TRBV7-3 and TRBJ2-3, reads GAGVSQTPSNKVTEKGKYVELRCDPISGHTALYWYRQSLGQGPEFLIYFQGTGAADDSGLPNDRFFAVRPEGSVSTLKIQRTERGDSAVYLCASSLGGLALDTQYFGPGTRLTVL.

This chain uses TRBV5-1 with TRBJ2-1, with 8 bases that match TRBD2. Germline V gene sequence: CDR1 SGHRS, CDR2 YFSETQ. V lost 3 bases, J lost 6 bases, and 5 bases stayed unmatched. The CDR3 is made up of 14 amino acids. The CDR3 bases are TGCGCCAGCAGCTCCGGGACTAGGTCCAATGAGCAGTTCTTC. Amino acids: CASSSGTRSNEQFF.

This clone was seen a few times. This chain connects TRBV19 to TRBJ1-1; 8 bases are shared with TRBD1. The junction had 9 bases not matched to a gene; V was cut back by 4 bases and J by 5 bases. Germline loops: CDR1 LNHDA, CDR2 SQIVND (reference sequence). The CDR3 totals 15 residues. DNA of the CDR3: TGTGCCAGTAGTACCAAAGACAGGGGTGGGACTGAAGCTTTCTTT. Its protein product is CASSTKDRGGTEAFF.

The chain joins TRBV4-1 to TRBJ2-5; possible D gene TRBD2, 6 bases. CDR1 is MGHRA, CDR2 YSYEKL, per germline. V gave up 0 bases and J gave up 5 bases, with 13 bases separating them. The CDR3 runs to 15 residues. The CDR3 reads CASSQDKRAGETQYF. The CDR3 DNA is TGCGCCAGCAGCCAAGACAAACGGGCGGGGGAGACCCAGTACTTC.